Below, 22 T cell receptor beta chains from the same sample are listed, as sequenced in a study of shared clonotypes between healthy human individuals (dated by TCRdb to 2018 to 2021). The library was built by means of the immunoSEQ multiplex PCR assay. The table was pulled from immuneACCESS by TCRdb, which kept in-frame rearrangements only. Such tables lose some clones; where checked, under half of the loss comes from unresolved V genes, and the rest has no known cause. Counted in this sample were 1.5 million to 2.5 million clones; over 85% of them appeared once. In total, the top ten clones hold less than 1.5% of the sample. For the CD8 naive samples, CD45RO-negative cells were positively selected for CCR7, yielding a CD45RA+CCR7+ population from which TemRA cells were excluded. Sequencing input: naive CD8+ T cells sorted from blood. Explained via the paper, the cell subset or site label denotes: CD45RA+CCR7+. The receptors originated from a man aged 18 to 29 in good health.

The chain recombines TRBV29-1 with TRBJ2-7; possible D gene TRBD1, 7 bases. The CDR3 runs to 13 residues. Germline V gene sequence: CDR1 SQVTM, CDR2 ANQGSEA. Trimming took off 5 bases at V and 1 base at J, with 12 bases between the two ends. The CDR3 sequence is CSVQGGRSYEQYF. The CDR3 coding sequence is TGCAGCGTTCAGGGGGGTAGGTCCTACGAGCAGTACTTC.

The genes are TRBV10-2 and TRBJ2-3; 16 bases match TRBD2. V dropped 7 bases and J dropped 2; count of bases not matched to a gene: 9. The CDR3 is 18 residues long. Germline CDR1 and CDR2: WSHSY and SAAADI. The DNA for the CDR3 is TGCGCCAGCACCCCGGGACTAGCGGGAGGGGGCCCCACAGATACGCAGTATTTT. Amino acid sequence: CASTPGLAGGGPTDTQYF.

This sequence joins TRBV5-8 and TRBJ2-1; D remains unclear. The V and J ends lost 3 bases and 7 bases respectively, with 17 bases between them. CDR3 size: 15 residues. Germline CDR1 and CDR2: SGHTS and YDEGEE. The CDR3 sequence: CASSWMGSSGNEQFF. CDR3 nucleotides: TGTGCCAGCAGCTGGATGGGGTCGTCGGGTAATGAGCAGTTCTTC.

Note on this clone: The same CDR3 is also encoded by other DNA sequences in this sample. The chain is built from TRBV25-1 and TRBJ2-7; D might be TRBD1 or TRBD2, each matching 5 bases. The V and J ends lost 2 bases and 2 bases respectively, with 7 bases between them. The CDR3 is 13 amino acids. CDR1 and CDR2 from the germline V gene are MGHDK and SYGVNS. The DNA for the CDR3 is TGTGCCAGCAGTGAAGTGGGGGCCTACGAGCAGTACTTC. This sequence encodes CASSEVGAYEQYF.

The chain combines TRBV7-9 with TRBJ2-5, with D possibly matching TRBD2 (6 bases). CDR1 and CDR2 from the germline V gene are SEHNR and FQNEAQ (reference sequence). Trimming cost V 5 bases and J 5 bases, with 12 bases left between them. This CDR3 is 13 amino acids long. Here the CDR3 DNA reads TGTGCCAGCAGCCGCGGGGCGGAGGAGACCCAGTACTTC. Protein: CASSRGAEETQYF.

The chain uses TRBV11-2 and TRBJ2-7; 7 nucleotides agree with TRBD2. Germline assignment: CDR1 SGHAT and CDR2 FQNNGV. V lost 3 bases and J lost 4; bases outside the gene matches: 9. The CDR3 spans 15 residues. CDR3 loop: CASSFSSGTMYEQYF. CDR3 DNA sequence: TGTGCCAGCAGCTTTTCTTCAGGGACTATGTACGAGCAGTACTTC.

The rearrangement joins TRBV7-9 to TRBJ2-7, with D unclear. The CDR3 spans 15 residues. Trimming left V 3 bases short and J 2 bases short, with 14 bases between. Germline CDR1 SEHNR, CDR2 FQNEAQ (reference sequence). The chain's CDR3 is CASSLKRPHTYEQYF. In DNA, the CDR3 is TGTGCCAGCAGCTTGAAGCGCCCGCACACCTACGAGCAGTACTTC.

Concerning this clone itself: At the DNA level, this CDR3 is encoded by other sequences in the same sample as well. The rearrangement joins TRBV5-1 to TRBJ2-5; 9 bases agree with TRBD2. The CDR3 has 16 residues. Losses at the gene ends were 0 bases for V and 0 bases for J; bases not matched to a gene: 3. Germline V gives CDR1 SGHRS, CDR2 YFSETQ. The CDR3 is CASSLGASGDQETQYF. The CDR3 nucleotides read TGCGCCAGCAGCTTGGGGGCTAGCGGGGACCAAGAGACCCAGTACTTC.

This sequence joins TRBV4-3 and TRBJ2-7; D tentatively reads TRBD1 or TRBD2 (5 bases each). Germline values: CDR1 LGHNA, CDR2 YSLEER. The CDR3 runs 15 residues. Between the trimmed V and J ends, which lost 1 base and 7 bases, there was a span of 17 bases. The CDR3 bases are TGCGCCAGCAGCCAAGTTCCGGGGCCAGAGAGTGAGCAGTACTTC. Protein: CASSQVPGPESEQYF.

This chain joins TRBV4-1 and TRBJ2-2; 10 bases line up with TRBD1. V dropped 4 bases and J dropped 4; count of bases not matched to a gene: 6. Per the germline V gene, CDR1 is MGHRA and CDR2 is YSYEKL. The CDR3 covers 16 residues. The CDR3 region is CASSLGTGDGTGELFF. In DNA form, the CDR3 reads TGCGCCAGCAGCCTAGGGACAGGGGACGGCACCGGGGAGCTGTTTTTT.

CDR3: CASSGGTVNSPLHF. In DNA form, the CDR3 reads TGTGCCAGCAGTGGGGGGACGGTTAATTCACCCCTCCACTTT. The chain has TRBV9 and TRBJ1-6, with TRBD1 as a possible D gene (5 bases). The germline CDR1 and CDR2 sequences are SGDLS and YYNGEE. This CDR3 has 14 amino acids. V gave up 5 bases and J gave up 6 bases, with 12 bases separating them.

This chain links TRBV4-2 with TRBJ2-6; a possible D gene is TRBD1 (5 bases). The CDR3 consists of 19 residues. The germline gives CDR1 LGHNA, CDR2 YNFKEQ. Trimming removed 1 base from V and 0 bases from J, with 16 bases in between. The CDR3 loop reads CASSQARAGNHSGANVLTF. The DNA of the CDR3 is TGTGCCAGCAGCCAAGCAAGGGCAGGGAACCACTCTGGGGCCAACGTCCTGACTTTC.

This clone has only one observation. Additional DNA sequences in this sample encode the identical CDR3. The genes are TRBV5-1 and TRBJ2-7, with 7 bases fitting TRBD1. With 0 bases clipped from V and 6 bases from J, the junction kept 3 bases outside the gene matches. The CDR3 has 13 residues. Germline V CDR1 and CDR2: SGHRS, YFSETQ. The CDR3 DNA reads TGCGCCAGCAGCTTGGCCCCAGGGGGCGAGCAGTACTTC. Its protein is CASSLAPGGEQYF.

This clone has just one count. V is TRBV2 and J is TRBJ2-1; D perhaps matches TRBD1 (5 bases). The V gene lost 5 bases and the J gene lost 0 bases, with 11 bases spanning the gap. This CDR3 has 15 amino acids. CDR1 and CDR2 (germline): SNHLY, FYNNEI. The CDR3 region has the DNA TGTGCCAGCAGTTTACAGGAAAACTCCTACAATGAGCAGTTCTTC. Translated, it gives CASSLQENSYNEQFF.

As regards this clone: The sample carries other DNA sequences with the same CDR3. CDR3 loop: CASSGGRGTDTQYF. The DNA for the CDR3 is TGCGCCAGCAGTGGGGGAAGAGGCACAGATACGCAGTATTTT. The chain couples TRBV10-2 to TRBJ2-3; D unclear. The germline gives CDR1 WSHSY, CDR2 SAAADI. The CDR3 length is 14 residues. The V end lost 4 bases, the J end lost 1 base, and 9 bases lay between the germline ends.

Concerning this clone itself: Different DNA sequences within this sample yield the same CDR3. The chain carries TRBV5-1 and TRBJ2-7; D gene ambiguous. This CDR3 has 12 residues. Germline CDR1 SGHRS, CDR2 YFSETQ. The V end lost 2 bases, the J end lost 3 bases, and 6 bases lay between the germline ends. CDR3 residues: CASSLVSYEQYF. The CDR3 DNA reads as TGCGCCAGCAGCTTAGTTAGCTACGAGCAGTACTTC.

This clone was observed once. V is TRBV9 and J is TRBJ2-7; D call uncertain. CDR3 length: 14 amino acids. V dropped 0 bases and J dropped 0 bases, with 7 bases sitting between them. Per the germline V gene, CDR1 is SGDLS and CDR2 is YYNGEE. In nucleotides, the CDR3 is TGTGCCAGCAGCGTAGGCGCTTACTCCTACGAGCAGTACTTC. Encoded protein: CASSVGAYSYEQYF.

The genes are TRBV28 and TRBJ2-7; a weak D match, TRBD1 (5 bases). Germline V gene lookup returns CDR1 MDHEN and CDR2 SYDVKM. This CDR3 contains 16 residues. The V and J ends lost 2 bases and 3 bases respectively, with 17 bases between them. The CDR3 sequence: CASSLEGASLNYEQYF. The CDR3 DNA reads as TGTGCCAGCAGTTTAGAAGGGGCCAGCTTAAACTACGAGCAGTACTTC. The whole variable domain, filled in from reference TRBV28 and TRBJ2-7, reads DVKVTQSSRYLVKRTGEKVFLECVQDMDHENMFWYRQDPGLGLRLIYFSYDVKMKEKGDIPEGYSVSREKKERFSLILESASTNQTSMYLCASSLEGASLNYEQYFGPGTRLTVT.

The chain has TRBV6-5 and TRBJ2-1; weak D call: TRBD2 (7 bases). Trimming removed 5 bases from V and 4 bases from J, with 15 bases in between. CDR1 and CDR2 (germline): MNHEY, SVGAGI. The CDR3 runs 15 residues. The CDR3 DNA reads as TGTGCCAGCAGTGGGGGGGCAGGGACTTACAATGAGCAGTTCTTC. Translation gives CASSGGAGTYNEQFF.

This sequence joins TRBV30 and TRBJ1-2, with 9 bases matching TRBD1. CDR3 size: 15 residues. Germline lookup yields CDR1 GTSNPN and CDR2 SVGIG (reference sequence). The J segment lost 3 bases and the V segment lost 5 bases, leaving 10 bases of the junction unmatched. The CDR3 nucleotides are TGTGCCTGGCGATACGGACAGGGGATGGACTATGGCTACACCTTC. Protein: CAWRYGQGMDYGYTF.

The chain links TRBV12-5 to TRBJ1-6; TRBD1 matches at 7 bases. In germline, CDR1 is LGHNT, CDR2 FRNRAP. Germline trimming cut 3 bases from V and 8 bases from J; bases unmatched to any gene: 7. This CDR3 is 15 amino acids long. CDR3 sequence (DNA): TGTGCTAGTGGTTTCCAGGGGGTGATTGATTCACCCCTCCACTTT. Amino acids: CASGFQGVIDSPLHF.

V and J are TRBV4-1 and TRBJ2-3, with 10 bases lining up with TRBD1. CDR1 and CDR2 from the germline V gene are MGHRA and YSYEKL. J gave up 10 bases and V 0 bases, and 13 bases lay outside the gene matches. The CDR3 is 17 residues long. Written as DNA, the CDR3 is TGCGCCAGCAGCCAAGAGACAGGGGGCGGTTTTCTGACGCCGCAGTATTTT. This codes for CASSQETGGGFLTPQYF.